These T cell receptor beta chains were read from a single sample in a study of shared clonotypes between healthy human individuals. The assay was immunoSEQ multiplex PCR, and TCRdb's table has in-frame clones only and misses some. Of about 1.1 million clones in the sample, approximately 80% were seen once. Sequenced material: memory CD4+ T cells from PBMCs. These receptors originate from a man younger than 30 in good health. Some clones in this sample may be carry-over from other donors' samples. Both conserved end residues are part of each CDR3. A D gene is named only where the DNA matches it firmly. Where a row states a size, it is once, few, many or the class of an expanded clone; other rows omit it.

J gene: TRBJ2-1; clone size: -; V gene: TRBV25-1; D gene: TRBD2; CDR3 DNA: TGTGCCAGCAGTGAAGGACTAGCGGGAATCTACAATGAGCAGTTCTTC; CDR3 protein: CASSEGLAGIYNEQFF
J gene: TRBJ2-6; clone size: once; V gene: TRBV5-6; D gene: -; CDR3 DNA: TGTGCCAGCAGCTTGGGAGTATCTGGGGCCAACGTCCTGACTTTC; CDR3 protein: CASSLGVSGANVLTF
J gene: TRBJ1-3; clone size: -; V gene: TRBV5-1; D gene: -; CDR3 DNA: TGCGCCAGCAGCCTAAACAGGGCGGGCTCTGGAAACACCATATATTTT; CDR3 protein: CASSLNRAGSGNTIYF
J gene: TRBJ2-5; clone size: few; V gene: TRBV9; D gene: -; CDR3 DNA: TGTGCCAGCAGCGTAGAGAGGACGGGCGGAGAGACCCAGTACTTC; CDR3 protein: CASSVERTGGETQYF
J gene: TRBJ2-7; clone size: -; V gene: TRBV28; D gene: -; CDR3 DNA: TGTGCCAGCAGTTTAGAGCGCCGCGAGCAGTACTTC; CDR3 protein: CASSLERREQYF
J gene: TRBJ2-7; clone size: -; V gene: TRBV7-2; D gene: -; CDR3 DNA: TGTGCCAGCACTCTAGGGTCGGGCCTCTCCTACGAGCAGTACTTC; CDR3 protein: CASTLGSGLSYEQYF
J gene: TRBJ2-6; clone size: many; V gene: TRBV5-4; D gene: -; CDR3 DNA: TGTGCCAGCAGCTTGTTCCGGGGGGCGGAATCTGGGGCCAACGTCCTGACTTTC; CDR3 protein: CASSLFRGAESGANVLTF
J gene: TRBJ2-3; clone size: -; V gene: TRBV11-2; D gene: -; CDR3 DNA: TGTGCCAGCAGCCGATCGGTGAGGGTCGGCACAGATACGCAGTATTTT; CDR3 protein: CASSRSVRVGTDTQYF
J gene: TRBJ2-5; clone size: -; V gene: TRBV6-6; D gene: -; CDR3 DNA: TGTGCCAGCACCCCTTCGTTCGACCGCGGGGAGACCCAGTACTTC; CDR3 protein: CASTPSFDRGETQYF
J gene: TRBJ2-5; clone size: few; V gene: TRBV7-2; D gene: -; CDR3 DNA: TGTGCCAGCAGCTTCCTGGGGGGGCGCGGCAATTCAGAGACCCAGTACTTC; CDR3 protein: CASSFLGGRGNSETQYF
J gene: TRBJ1-2; clone size: -; V gene: TRBV28; D gene: -; CDR3 DNA: TGTGCCAGCAGTTTACCCACAGCAGGGTTGGGTTCGCGGGGCTACACCTTC; CDR3 protein: CASSLPTAGLGSRGYTF
J gene: TRBJ1-2; clone size: -; V gene: TRBV18; D gene: -; CDR3 DNA: TGTGCCAGCTCACCACCCGGCCAGGGTCCGGAGTATGGCTACACCTTC; CDR3 protein: CASSPPGQGPEYGYTF
J gene: TRBJ2-7; clone size: once; V gene: TRBV28; D gene: -; CDR3 DNA: TGTGCCAGCAGTTTGGGGGCGAGGACCTCCTACGAGCAGTACTTC; CDR3 protein: CASSLGARTSYEQYF
J gene: TRBJ1-5; clone size: -; V gene: TRBV28; D gene: TRBD1; CDR3 DNA: TGTGCCAGCAGTCTAACGGGACAGTGGAACAATCAGCCCCAGCATTTT; CDR3 protein: CASSLTGQWNNQPQHF
J gene: TRBJ2-7; clone size: once; V gene: TRBV29-1; D gene: -; CDR3 DNA: TGCAGCGTTGAAGAGACAACCTACGAGCAGTACTTC; CDR3 protein: CSVEETTYEQYF
J gene: TRBJ1-5; clone size: -; V gene: TRBV7-2; D gene: -; CDR3 DNA: TGTGCCAGCACCGGGGGGGGTGGAGTTCATCAGCCCCAGCATTTT; CDR3 protein: CASTGGGGVHQPQHF
J gene: TRBJ2-2; clone size: -; V gene: TRBV7-5; D gene: -; CDR3 DNA: TGTGCCAGAACCCTAAAGAACACCGGGGAGCTGTTTTTT; CDR3 protein: CARTLKNTGELFF
J gene: TRBJ2-1; clone size: -; V gene: TRBV6-5; D gene: TRBD2; CDR3 DNA: TGTGCCAGCAGAGGACTAGTCTACAATGAGCAGTTCTTC; CDR3 protein: CASRGLVYNEQFF
J gene: TRBJ2-1; clone size: -; V gene: TRBV7-9; D gene: -; CDR3 DNA: TGTGCCAGCAGCTTAGCGTTGCCGGGAGAGCAGTTCTTC; CDR3 protein: CASSLALPGEQFF
J gene: TRBJ1-1; clone size: -; V gene: TRBV6-1; D gene: -; CDR3 DNA: TGTGCCAGCAGGACCGACAGCTGGGGCACTGAAGCTTTCTTT; CDR3 protein: CASRTDSWGTEAFF
J gene: TRBJ2-1; clone size: -; V gene: TRBV4-1; D gene: -; CDR3 DNA: TGCGCCAGCAGCCAAGGGAGTGCCAGGGGTATATTGAATGAGCAGTTCTTC; CDR3 protein: CASSQGSARGILNEQFF
J gene: TRBJ2-2; clone size: -; V gene: TRBV7-3; D gene: -; CDR3 DNA: TGTGCCAGCAGCTTAACGAATAGCGGGGAGCTGTTTTTT; CDR3 protein: CASSLTNSGELFF